Listed below are T cell receptor beta chains from one sample, sequenced in a study of T cell responses to AZD1222 COVID-19 vaccine. The data were produced by immunoSEQ multiplex PCR, yet TCRdb's version contains in-frame clones alone and is incomplete. The sample has 150,000 to 200,000 clones; approximately 90% are singletons. The specimen was peripheral blood, collected on day 0 of AZD1222 vaccination. Receptor source: an adult in good health. The CDR3 runs from the conserved cysteine through the conserved F or W. The D gene is left open where the match is weak. Part of the rows lack a size; the others show once, few, many or a class for expanded clones.

>-|TRBD1|TRBV24-1|TRBJ1-2
TGTGCCACCTCCCCATCGGACAGGGCTTTAGGCTACACCTTC
CATSPSDRALGYTF
>-|-|TRBV13|TRBJ2-1
TGTGCCAGCAGCCCATGGGGCTCCTACGATGAGCAGTTCTTC
CASSPWGSYDEQFF
>-|-|TRBV7-9|TRBJ1-6
TGTGCCAGCAGCTTACTAACTGGTTCACCCCTCCACTTT
CASSLLTGSPLHF
>-|-|TRBV30|TRBJ1-2
TGTGCCTGGCTTAAGGGGGTCTATGGCTACACCTTC
CAWLKGVYGYTF
>-|-|TRBV5-4|TRBJ1-4
TGTGCCAGCAGCCGCGAACAGGGATCTAATGAAAAACTGTTTTTT
CASSREQGSNEKLFF
>-|-|TRBV7-9|TRBJ2-5
TGTGCCAGCAGTTATACAGGGAATGGAGAGACCCAGTACTTC
CASSYTGNGETQYF
>-|TRBD1|TRBV6-1|TRBJ1-2
TGTGCCAGCAGTGAAAGGGGGCATGGCTACACCTTC
CASSERGHGYTF
>-|-|TRBV28|TRBJ2-2
TGTGCCAGCACCCCCCGGACCGGGGAGCTGTTTTTT
CASTPRTGELFF
>-|-|TRBV21-1|TRBJ2-7
TGTGCCAGCAGCAAAGCTACTAGCGAATATCATCATTACGAGCAGTACTTC
CASSKATSEYHHYEQYF
>-|TRBD1|TRBV2|TRBJ1-1
TGTGCCAGCAGGGAGGACAGGGCAGAAGCTTTCTTT
CASREDRAEAFF
>-|TRBD2|TRBV5-1|TRBJ2-2
TGCGCCAGCAGCTGGGAGCGGGGGGCGAACACCGGGGAGCTGTTTTTT
CASSWERGANTGELFF
>-|-|TRBV7-8|TRBJ1-2
TGTGCCAGCAGCCCCGCGTATAAGGGACGGGGCTACACCTTC
CASSPAYKGRGYTF
>-|-|TRBV14|TRBJ1-2
TGTGCCAGCAGCCAAGTAACTGGGAAACTTGGCTACACCTTC
CASSQVTGKLGYTF
>-|TRBD1|TRBV7-3|TRBJ2-1
TGTGCCAGCAGCCTGGATGAGGGGGCAAAGCAGTTCTTC
CASSLDEGAKQFF
>once|TRBD1|TRBV19|TRBJ1-5
TGTGCCAGCACCGGACAGGGAGGGTATCAGCCCCAGCATTTT
CASTGQGGYQPQHF
>-|-|TRBV10-3|TRBJ1-2
TGTGCCATCAGTGAGGCACAAGGCTACACCTTC
CAISEAQGYTF
>-|TRBD1|TRBV12-3/TRBV12-4|TRBJ1-1
TGTGCCAGCAGTCCCCCCGGACAGGCTGAAGCTTTCTTT
CASSPPGQAEAFF
>few|-|TRBV27|TRBJ1-6
TGTGCCAGCAGTTTAAGTACAGCTCAGTATTCACCCCTCCACTTT
CASSLSTAQYSPLHF
>-|-|TRBV5-8|TRBJ2-7
TGTGCCAGCAGCTTGATTGCGGGGTCCTACGAGCAGTACTTC
CASSLIAGSYEQYF
>once|TRBD1|TRBV5-6|TRBJ2-7
TGTGCCAGCAGCGGGGGACAGGTCAGCTCCTACGAGCAGTACTTC
CASSGGQVSSYEQYF
>few|TRBD2|TRBV6-2/TRBV6-3|TRBJ2-2
TGTGCCAGCACCCCTCGTGGGCTAGCGGGGCCCAGCGGGGAGCTGTTTTTT
CASTPRGLAGPSGELFF
>-|TRBD2|TRBV7-2|TRBJ2-1
TGTGCCTCCCTAGCGGGGGGCCTCCTCGGGGAGCAGTTCTTC
CASLAGGLLGEQFF
>-|TRBD1|TRBV5-4|TRBJ2-1
TGTGCCAGCAGCTTGGGTACGGGACAGGGGGCCAATGAGCAGTTCTTC
CASSLGTGQGANEQFF
>-|-|TRBV5-6|TRBJ1-2
TGTGCCAGCAGCTTGGGACGGGGAGTTGGAGGCTACACCTTC
CASSLGRGVGGYTF
>-|-|TRBV29-1|TRBJ2-7
TGCAGCGTTGAAGGGTACAGCTACGAGCAGTACTTC
CSVEGYSYEQYF
>-|-|TRBV5-1|TRBJ2-7
TGCGCCAGCAGCTTGGAGGGAAGCCCCTACGAGCAGTACTTC
CASSLEGSPYEQYF
>-|-|TRBV19|TRBJ2-7
TGTGCCAGTAGTAGTGAGCCCGCCTACGAGCAGTACTTC
CASSSEPAYEQYF
>-|-|TRBV19|TRBJ1-4
TGTGCCAGTAGTTTGTACAGAGGCACTAATGAAAAACTGTTTTTT
CASSLYRGTNEKLFF
>-|-|TRBV3-1/TRBV3-2|TRBJ2-6
TGTGCCAGCAGCCGTCTACCGGGGGGCGCTGGGGCCAACGTCCTGACTTTC
CASSRLPGGAGANVLTF
>-|-|TRBV7-3|TRBJ1-2
TGTGCCAGCAGCTTAAACCCAAACCCCCCGGGCTATGGCTACACCTTC
CASSLNPNPPGYGYTF
>-|TRBD2|TRBV7-9|TRBJ2-2
TGTGCCAGCAGCCGGCGAGGACTAGCGGGGGTAGTGGACACCGGGGAGCTGTTTTTT
CASSRRGLAGVVDTGELFF
>-|TRBD1|TRBV18|TRBJ1-5
TGTGCCAGCTCACCGGACAGGGCCGATCAGCCCCAGCATTTT
CASSPDRADQPQHF
>-|-|TRBV7-6|TRBJ1-5
TGTGCCAGCAGCCCAGGACCTCCGTTCCAGCCCCAGCATTTT
CASSPGPPFQPQHF
>-|TRBD1|TRBV19|TRBJ1-2
TGTGCCACCAGAGACAGGGTAAACTATGGCTACACCTTC
CATRDRVNYGYTF
>-|-|TRBV7-3|TRBJ1-6
TGTGCCAGCAGCCAACTTGGGGCAGGGAGGGGGTCGGCCCTCCACTTT
CASSQLGAGRGSALHF